This T cell receptor (delta chain) derives from a study of fetal and pediatric gammadelta thymocytes (dated by TCRdb to about 2022). Study-level background: Previously published data and newly generated, unpublished data were combined in the bulk gammadelta thymocyte repertoires, which were used to strengthen a single-cell study of gammadelta thymocyte development. Bulk TCR repertoire data were added to increase subject numbers and strengthen the CDR3 publicity analysis. Unpublished data were combined with previously published data (refs 27,28) to make up the bulk gammadelta thymocyte repertoires. The set of bulk gammadelta thymocyte repertoires included around ten subjects in total: 3 fetal thymus donors and 7 pediatric thymus donors.

Findings and caveats that apply to the study as a whole: Fetal gammadelta thymocyte repertoires were previously reported to be enriched for TRDV2, TRGV8 and TRGV9 usage, low N additions and public CDR3s compared with post-natal repertoires.

Via the germline V gene, CDR1 is GEAIGNYY and CDR2 EKD. Clipping removes 3 bases from V and 0 bases from J, with 11 as the unmatched junction base count. The CDR3 sequence holds 17 residues, the cysteine and phenylalanine included. The CDR3 DNA has 51 bases and is translated from base 1. Based on its abundance in the sample, this clone is medium-sized (0.01 to 0.1%). The antigen it recognizes is unknown. No base quality information exists; no much larger clone differs at one position. Instrument on record: Illumina MiSeq. As for how the authors treated the data: For publicity analysis, the Vgamma9Vdelta2 and nonVgamma9Vdelta2 bulk CDR3 files were merged for each subject into one combined repertoire per subject. CDR3 publicity was given a score from 0 to 19 by checking each amino acid sequence across 9 single-cell datasets and some 10 bulk repertoires with base R and dplyr. After TCRdb called clones again from the public reads with CATT, rows with identical DNA were merged. TCRdb, rather than the study authors, made the V and J calls. This sample comprises fewer than 2,000 delta-chain clones, over 12% of them detected only once. The ten largest clones take up roughly 7% of the sample.

Thymocytes were stained with Zombie NIR viability dye plus antibodies to CD3 (UCHT1), TCRgammadelta (11F2), TCRVgamma9 (IMMU360) and TCRVdelta2 (IMMU389). Bulk TRD and TRG CDR3 repertoires were produced separately from sorted Vgamma9Vdelta2 and nonVgamma9Vdelta2 gammadelta thymocytes taken from human fetal and pediatric thymuses. In Belgium, pediatric thymus tissue was obtained from children undergoing cardiac surgery. The ages of the pediatric thymus donors in the study ranged between roughly 1 and 12 years. Thymic cell suspensions from fetal and post-natal thymuses were prepared as previously described. CD3+ gammadeltaTCR+ Vgamma9+ Vdelta2+ cells were sorted as Vgamma9Vdelta2 thymocytes. A FACS Aria III cell sorter (BD Biosciences) was used for cell sorting.

This receptor was identified in a child who underwent cardiac surgery and was recorded as healthy. The chain couples TRDV2 to TRDJ1, with 8 central nucleotides matching TRDD3. Material for sequencing was Vgamma9Vdelta2 gamma-delta T cells from the thymus. Interpreted using the paper, the cell subset or site label stands for: sorted CD3+gammadeltaTCR+Vgamma9+Vdelta2+ thymocytes. The CDR3 protein sequence reads: CACDLGTGGTYTDKLIF. At the DNA level, the sequence is TGTGCCTGTGACTTAGGTACTGGGGGTACGTACACCGATAAACTCATCTTT.